Shown below are 21 T cell receptor beta chains from a single sample sequenced in a study of T cell responses to AZD1222 COVID-19 vaccine. Profiling relied on immunoSEQ multiplex PCR, and the TCRdb table lists in-frame clones only, not all of them. The sample includes more than 75,000 clones, about 88% seen only once; the top ten take roughly 1.7%. Specimen: peripheral blood, collected on day 0 of AZD1222 vaccination. These TCRs come from an adult in good health.

This CDR3 is CASSFGTGYGYTF. The DNA of the CDR3 is TGCGCCAGCAGCTTTGGGACTGGCTATGGCTACACCTTC. The gene calls are TRBV5-1 and TRBJ1-2; TRBD1 might be the D (5 bases). Trimming removed 2 bases from V and 4 bases from J, with 9 bases in between. Germline V gene data show CDR1 as SGHRS and CDR2 as YFSETQ. This CDR3 has 13 amino acids.

The rearrangement uses TRBV5-4 and TRBJ1-4; 8 bases fit TRBD1. Germline V gene data show CDR1 as SGHNT and CDR2 as YYREEE (reference sequence). V lost 3 bases, J lost 3 bases, and 1 base stayed unmatched. This CDR3 comprises 14 residues. The CDR3 reads CASSWGQANEKLFF. The DNA of the CDR3 is TGTGCCAGCAGCTGGGGACAGGCTAATGAAAAACTGTTTTTT.

The genes are TRBV4-2 and TRBJ2-1, with TRBD1 as a possible D gene (5 bases). Germline CDR1 is LGHNA and CDR2 is YNFKEQ. The CDR3 spans 15 residues. Trimming took 4 bases from V and 0 from J, leaving 10 bases between them. CDR3 region: CASSPWTSSYNEQFF. CDR3 nucleotides: TGTGCCAGCAGCCCCTGGACAAGCTCCTACAATGAGCAGTTCTTC.

The chain employs TRBV18 and TRBJ2-7, with a possible D match to TRBD1 (5 bases). This CDR3 contains 13 residues. Germline CDR1 KGHSH, CDR2 LQKENI. The V and J ends lost 2 bases and 3 bases respectively, with 8 bases between them. In nucleotides, the CDR3 is TGTGCCAGCTCACCAAGCAGGGACTACGAGCAGTACTTC. Residues: CASSPSRDYEQYF. The entire variable domain, with the rest obtained from reference TRBV18 and TRBJ2-7, is as follows: NAGVMQNPRHLVRRRGQEARLRCSPMKGHSHVYWYRQLPEEGLKFMVYLQKENIIDESGMPKERFSAEFPKEGPSILRIQQVVRGDSAAYFCASSPSRDYEQYFGPGTRLTVT.

DNA of the CDR3: TGCGCCAGCAGTCGCGACAGCTCTGGGGCCAACGTCCTGACTTTC. Translating gives CASSRDSSGANVLTF. The chain employs TRBV5-1 and TRBJ2-6; D is perhaps TRBD1 (5 bases). Germline loops: CDR1 SGHRS, CDR2 YFSETQ. Deletions cut 5 bases from V and 0 bases from J, with 9 bases between. The CDR3 consists of 15 residues.

The chain is built from TRBV30 and TRBJ2-7; the D is unclear. This CDR3 is 14 amino acids long. Germline assignment: CDR1 GTSNPN and CDR2 SVGIG (reference sequence). The V end was cut by 0 bases, the J end by 0 bases, with 9 bases between. The CDR3 nucleotides read TGTGCCTGGAGTGTCGGGTTACGCTCCTACGAGCAGTACTTC. As protein: CAWSVGLRSYEQYF.

The chain links TRBV6-6 to TRBJ2-2; a weak D match, TRBD1 (6 bases). CDR3 length equals 13 residues. V lost 8 bases, J lost 0 bases, and 7 bases lay in between. Germline V CDR1 and CDR2: MNHNY, SVGAGI (reference sequence). The CDR3 is CASDRTNTGELFF. The CDR3 DNA follows: TGTGCCAGCGACAGGACGAACACCGGGGAGCTGTTTTTT.

The rearrangement links TRBV28 to TRBJ1-1; 7 bases fit TRBD1. V was clipped by 10 bases and J by 0 bases; unmatched bases: 2. This CDR3 has 12 residues. Germline V gene sequence: CDR1 MDHEN, CDR2 SYDVKM. CDR3 amino acids: CATTGMNTEAFF. The CDR3 DNA reads as TGTGCCACGACAGGGATGAACACTGAAGCTTTCTTT.

The chain has TRBV2 and TRBJ2-2; no clear D. Germline V gene data show CDR1 as SNHLY and CDR2 as FYNNEI. V was trimmed by 7 bases and J by 5 bases, leaving 8 bases between them. CDR3 length: 12 residues. As DNA, the CDR3 is TGTGCCAGCAATTTAGGGACCGGGGAGCTGTTTTTT. It yields the protein CASNLGTGELFF.

The chain employs TRBV6-4 and TRBJ2-1; possibly TRBD2 for D (5 bases). The CDR3 runs to 13 residues. In germline, CDR1 is MRHNA, CDR2 SNTAGT. With 5 bases removed from V and 7 bases from J, the gap between germline ends came to 12 bases. CDR3 sequence reads: CASSRGLGNEQFF. The DNA for the CDR3 is TGTGCCAGCAGTAGAGGACTCGGGAATGAGCAGTTCTTC.

The rearrangement uses TRBV14 and TRBJ2-1; 12 bases line up with TRBD1. CDR1 is SGHDN, CDR2 FVKESK, per germline. The CDR3 spans 18 residues. V was clipped by 2 bases and J by 3 bases; unmatched bases: 8. In nucleotides, the CDR3 is TGTGCCAGCAGCCAATCACCCGGGACAGGGGGCAGCTACAATGAGCAGTTCTTC. As protein: CASSQSPGTGGSYNEQFF.

With regard to this clone: The DNA is left out, because the CDR3 cannot be placed on it with certainty; the CDR3 is given as TCRdb lists it. CDR3 in amino acids: CSASVGSGTHREYF. V gene TRBV20-1 combines with J gene TRBJ2-4; the table's D call, TRBD2, has no DNA check behind it. Germline V gene lookup returns CDR1 DFQATT and CDR2 SNEGSKA (reference sequence). The CDR3 has 14 residues if both end residues are counted.

The V and J genes are TRBV5-6 and TRBJ1-4; 9 nucleotides match TRBD1. Trimming at V came to 4 bases and at J to 4 bases, leaving 5 bases not matched to a gene. Germline V gives CDR1 SGHDT, CDR2 YYEEEE. The CDR3 is made up of 15 amino acids. This CDR3 reads CASSLWTGDNEKLFF. The CDR3 DNA reads TGTGCCAGCAGCCTCTGGACAGGGGATAATGAAAAACTGTTTTTT.

V gene TRBV3-1 (or the pseudogene TRBV3-2) combines with J gene TRBJ1-2; D might be TRBD1 (5 bases). The germline gives CDR1 LGHDT, CDR2 YNNKEL (reference sequence). V lost 11 bases, J lost 8 bases, and 21 bases lay in between. The CDR3 covers 13 residues. The CDR3 region is CAVSEGQGRGYTF. The CDR3 DNA reads TGTGCCGTTTCGGAGGGGCAGGGCAGAGGCTACACCTTC.

The CDR3 here is CASSRGGQGNSPLHF. In nucleotides, the CDR3 is TGTGCCAGCAGCCGCGGCGGACAGGGAAATTCACCCCTCCACTTT. The chain couples TRBV7-2 to TRBJ1-6, with 8 bases matching TRBD1. The CDR3 contains 15 residues. Trimming took 5 bases from V and 7 from J; bases not matched to a gene: 7. Germline V CDR1 and CDR2: SGHTA, FQGNSA.

The chain links TRBV3-1 (or the pseudogene TRBV3-2) to TRBJ1-4; TRBD1 matches at 9 bases. Trimming took 0 bases from V and 8 from J; bases not matched to a gene: 1. CDR1 LGHDT and CDR2 YNNKEL come from the germline V gene (reference sequence). The CDR3 runs 14 residues. CDR3 sequence (DNA): TGTGCCAGCAGCCAAGAGGGGACAGGGGAAAAACTGTTTTTT. Protein product: CASSQEGTGEKLFF.

The chain employs TRBV3-1 (or the pseudogene TRBV3-2) and TRBJ1-2, with TRBD1 matching over 10 bases. Germline CDR1 is LGHDT and CDR2 is YNNKEL (reference sequence). V shed 2 bases and J 4 bases; nucleotides not matched to a gene: 4. The CDR3 runs 15 residues. CDR3 DNA sequence: TGTGCCAGCAGCCAAACCGGGACAGGGGTCTATGGCTACACCTTC. Amino acid sequence: CASSQTGTGVYGYTF.

This clone occurred once. The chain employs TRBV6-5 and TRBJ2-3; D unresolved. The CDR3 loop spans 13 amino acids. Germline V gene sequence: CDR1 MNHEY, CDR2 SVGAGI. V was shortened by 4 bases and J by 2 bases, with 7 bases between the two germline ends. CDR3 protein: CASSFGPTDTQYF. The CDR3 bases are TGTGCCAGCAGTTTTGGGCCCACAGATACGCAGTATTTT.

The chain joins TRBV19 to TRBJ1-5; 8 bases are shared with TRBD1. The CDR3 is 15 amino acids. Germline loops: CDR1 LNHDA, CDR2 SQIVND (reference sequence). This CDR3 is CSSGQGGRSNQPQHF. CDR3 DNA: TGTTCTTCTGGACAGGGCGGGCGGAGCAATCAGCCCCAGCATTTT.

The genes are TRBV10-3 and TRBJ1-6; TRBD1 is a possible D gene (6 bases). Germline-derived CDR1 and CDR2 are ENHRY and SYGVKD. The CDR3 extends over 17 amino acids. V lost 2 bases to trimming and J lost 6 bases, with 17 bases between them. CDR3 sequence (DNA): TGTGCCATCAGTGAGAGAGCAGGGGCGCAGGTTAATTCACCCCTCCACTTT. The encoded protein is CAISERAGAQVNSPLHF.

The J gene is TRBJ1-6, the V gene TRBV27; no reliable D call. CDR1 and CDR2 from the germline V gene are MNHEY and SMNVEV (reference sequence). The V gene lost 8 bases and the J gene lost 2 bases, with 16 bases spanning the gap. There are 16 residues in the CDR3. CDR3 amino acids: CASVTKGGTYNSPLHF. In nucleotides, the CDR3 is TGTGCCAGCGTTACAAAGGGAGGGACCTATAATTCACCCCTCCACTTT.